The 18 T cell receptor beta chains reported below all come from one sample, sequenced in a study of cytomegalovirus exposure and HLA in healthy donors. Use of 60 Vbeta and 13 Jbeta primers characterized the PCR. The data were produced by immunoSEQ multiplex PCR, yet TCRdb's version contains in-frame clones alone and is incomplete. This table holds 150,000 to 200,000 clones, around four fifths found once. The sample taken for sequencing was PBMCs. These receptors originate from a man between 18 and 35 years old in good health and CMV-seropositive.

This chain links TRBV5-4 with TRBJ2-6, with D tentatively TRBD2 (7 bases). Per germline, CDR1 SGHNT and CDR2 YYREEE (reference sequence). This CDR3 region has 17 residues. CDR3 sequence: CAGGGAGSYSGANVLTF. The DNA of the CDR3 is TGTGCTGGTGGGGGGGCTGGGTCTTACTCTGGGGCCAACGTCCTGACTTTC. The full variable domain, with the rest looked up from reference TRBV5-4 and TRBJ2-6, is ETGVTQSPTHLIKTRGQQVTLRCSSQSGHNTVSWYQQALGQGPQFIFQYYREEENGRGNFPPRFSGLQFPNYSSELNVNALELDDSALYLCAGGGAGSYSGANVLTFGAGSRLTVL.

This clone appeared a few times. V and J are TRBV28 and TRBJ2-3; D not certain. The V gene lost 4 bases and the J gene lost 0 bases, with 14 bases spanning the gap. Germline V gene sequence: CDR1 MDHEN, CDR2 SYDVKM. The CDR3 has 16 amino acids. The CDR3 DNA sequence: TGTGCCAGCAGTTCTGGGCTCACCTTCAGCACAGATACGCAGTATTTT. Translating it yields CASSSGLTFSTDTQYF.

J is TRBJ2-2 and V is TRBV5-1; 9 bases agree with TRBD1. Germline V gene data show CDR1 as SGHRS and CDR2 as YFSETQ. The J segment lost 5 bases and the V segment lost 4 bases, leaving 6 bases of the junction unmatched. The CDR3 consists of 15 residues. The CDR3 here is CASSAMTGGTGELFF. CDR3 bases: TGCGCCAGCAGCGCGATGACAGGGGGGACCGGGGAGCTGTTTTTT. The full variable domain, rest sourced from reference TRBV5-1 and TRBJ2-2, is KAGVTQTPRYLIKTRGQQVTLSCSPISGHRSVSWYQQTPGQGLQFLFEYFSETQRNKGNFPGRFSGRQFSNSRSEMNVSTLELGDSALYLCASSAMTGGTGELFFGEGSRLTVL.

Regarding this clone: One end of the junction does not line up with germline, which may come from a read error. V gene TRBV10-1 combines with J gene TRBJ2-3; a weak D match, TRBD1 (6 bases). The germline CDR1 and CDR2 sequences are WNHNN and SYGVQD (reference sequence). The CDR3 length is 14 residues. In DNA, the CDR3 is TGCGCCGGCAGGTGGACAGTAAGCACAGATACGCAGTATTTT. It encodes CAGRWTVSTDTQYF.

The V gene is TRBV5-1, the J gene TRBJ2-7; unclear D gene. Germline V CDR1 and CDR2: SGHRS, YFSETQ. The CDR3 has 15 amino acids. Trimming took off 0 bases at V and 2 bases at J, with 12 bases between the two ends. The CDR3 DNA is TGCGCCAGCAGCTTGGGGGCCCGATCGGCCTACGAGCAGTACTTC. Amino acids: CASSLGARSAYEQYF. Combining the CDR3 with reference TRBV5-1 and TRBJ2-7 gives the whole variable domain KAGVTQTPRYLIKTRGQQVTLSCSPISGHRSVSWYQQTPGQGLQFLFEYFSETQRNKGNFPGRFSGRQFSNSRSEMNVSTLELGDSALYLCASSLGARSAYEQYFGPGTRLTVT.

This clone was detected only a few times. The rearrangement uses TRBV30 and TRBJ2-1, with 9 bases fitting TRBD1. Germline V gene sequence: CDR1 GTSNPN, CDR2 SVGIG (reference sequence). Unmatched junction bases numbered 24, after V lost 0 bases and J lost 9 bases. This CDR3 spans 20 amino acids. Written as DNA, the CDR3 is TGTGCCTGGAGTGTTCGATACCCCCCGAACCGGGACAGGGTGGTTACTGAGCAGTTCTTC. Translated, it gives CAWSVRYPPNRDRVVTEQFF.

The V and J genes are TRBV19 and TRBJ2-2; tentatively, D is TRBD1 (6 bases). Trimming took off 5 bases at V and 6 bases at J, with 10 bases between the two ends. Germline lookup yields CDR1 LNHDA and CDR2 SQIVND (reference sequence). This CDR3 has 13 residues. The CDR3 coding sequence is TGTGCCAGTAGTCCCGGACAGTCCGGGGAGCTGTTTTTT. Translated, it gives CASSPGQSGELFF.

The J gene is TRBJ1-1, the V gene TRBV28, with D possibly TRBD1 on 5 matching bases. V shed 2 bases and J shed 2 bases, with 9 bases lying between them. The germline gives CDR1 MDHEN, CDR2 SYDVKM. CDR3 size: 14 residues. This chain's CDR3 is CASSLTGVNTEAFF. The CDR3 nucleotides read TGTGCCAGCAGTTTAACAGGCGTCAACACTGAAGCTTTCTTT.

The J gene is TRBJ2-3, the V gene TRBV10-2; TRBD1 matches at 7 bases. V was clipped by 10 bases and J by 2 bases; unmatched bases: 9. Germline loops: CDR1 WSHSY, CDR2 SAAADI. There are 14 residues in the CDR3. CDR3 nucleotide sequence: TGCGCCACCCTTCGGACAGGTCCCACAGATACGCAGTATTTT. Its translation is CATLRTGPTDTQYF.

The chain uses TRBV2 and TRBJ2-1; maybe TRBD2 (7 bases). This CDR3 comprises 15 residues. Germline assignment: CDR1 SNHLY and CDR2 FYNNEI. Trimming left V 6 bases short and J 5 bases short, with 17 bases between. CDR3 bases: TGTGCCAGCAGCGGTAGTGGGGGGGCTCACAATGAGCAGTTCTTC. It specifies CASSGSGGAHNEQFF.

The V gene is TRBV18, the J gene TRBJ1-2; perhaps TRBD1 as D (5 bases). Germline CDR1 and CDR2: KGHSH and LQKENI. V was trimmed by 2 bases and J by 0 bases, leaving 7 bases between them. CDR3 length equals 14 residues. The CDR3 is CASSPTDTNYGYTF. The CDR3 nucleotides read TGTGCCAGCTCACCAACGGACACTAACTATGGCTACACCTTC.

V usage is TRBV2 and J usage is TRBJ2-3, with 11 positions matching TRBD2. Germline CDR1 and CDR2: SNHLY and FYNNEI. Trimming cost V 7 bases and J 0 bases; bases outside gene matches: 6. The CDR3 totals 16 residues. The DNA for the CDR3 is TGTGCCAGCATTTTGACTAGCGGGGTTAGCACAGATACGCAGTATTTT. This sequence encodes CASILTSGVSTDTQYF.

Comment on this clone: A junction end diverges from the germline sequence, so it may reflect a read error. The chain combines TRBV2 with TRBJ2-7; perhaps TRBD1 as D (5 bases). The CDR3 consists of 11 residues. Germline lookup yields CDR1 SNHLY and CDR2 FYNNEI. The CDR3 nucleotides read TGTGCCAGCGCCGTCACAGGAAAGGGAAACTTC. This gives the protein CASAVTGKGNF.

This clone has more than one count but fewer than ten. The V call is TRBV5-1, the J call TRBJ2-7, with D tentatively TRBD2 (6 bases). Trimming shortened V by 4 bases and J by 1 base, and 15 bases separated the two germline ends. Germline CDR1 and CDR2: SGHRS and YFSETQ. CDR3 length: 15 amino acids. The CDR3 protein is CASSPSFGGSYEQYF. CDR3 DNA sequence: TGCGCCAGCAGCCCCTCGTTCGGGGGATCCTACGAGCAGTACTTC.

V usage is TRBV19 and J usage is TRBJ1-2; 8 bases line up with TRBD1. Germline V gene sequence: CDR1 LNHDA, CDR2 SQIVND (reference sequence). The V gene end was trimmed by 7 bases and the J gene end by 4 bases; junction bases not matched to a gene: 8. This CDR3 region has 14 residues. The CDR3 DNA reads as TGTGCCAGTACCGGGACAGGTTTATTCTATGGCTACACCTTC. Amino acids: CASTGTGLFYGYTF.

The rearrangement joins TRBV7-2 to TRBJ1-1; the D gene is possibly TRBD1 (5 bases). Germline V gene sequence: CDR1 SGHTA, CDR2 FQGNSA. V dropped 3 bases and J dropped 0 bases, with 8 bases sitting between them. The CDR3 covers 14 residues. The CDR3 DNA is TGTGCCAGCAGCTTTTGGGGCATGAACACTGAAGCTTTCTTT. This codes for CASSFWGMNTEAFF.

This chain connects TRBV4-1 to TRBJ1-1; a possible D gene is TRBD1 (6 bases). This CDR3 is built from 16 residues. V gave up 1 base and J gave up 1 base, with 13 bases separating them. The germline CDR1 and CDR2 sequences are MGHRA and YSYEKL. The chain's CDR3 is CASSQVTGRTNTEAFF. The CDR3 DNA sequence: TGCGCCAGCAGCCAAGTCACAGGGCGCACGAACACTGAAGCTTTCTTT.

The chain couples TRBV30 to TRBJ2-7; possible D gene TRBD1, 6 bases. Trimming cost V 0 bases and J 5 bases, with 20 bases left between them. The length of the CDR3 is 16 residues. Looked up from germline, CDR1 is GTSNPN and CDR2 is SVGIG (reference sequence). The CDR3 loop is CAWSVDFGTIPNEQYF. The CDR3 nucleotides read TGTGCCTGGAGTGTAGACTTCGGGACAATCCCCAACGAGCAGTACTTC. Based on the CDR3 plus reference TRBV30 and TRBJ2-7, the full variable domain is SQTIHQWPATLVQPVGSPLSLECTVEGTSNPNLYWYRQAAGRGLQLLFYSVGIGQISSEVPQNLSASRPQDRQFILSSKKLLLSDSGFYLCAWSVDFGTIPNEQYFGPGTRLTVT.